This section outlines one T cell receptor (beta chain) sequence together with its context. Its antigen is not known. The sample originates from a study of cytomegalovirus exposure and HLA in healthy donors. With 7 bases clipped from V and 3 bases from J, the junction kept 9 bases outside the gene matches. Germline V gene data show CDR1 as MNHEY and CDR2 as SMNVEV (reference sequence). There are 15 residues in the CDR3. Findings and caveats of the study: Productive status was seen about 90% or about 30% of the time for most TCR beta V segments in an earlier analysis.

It was with 60 Vbeta and 13 Jbeta primers that the PCR ran. Per the authors' pipeline: About 11 million of tens of millions of unique TCR beta chains were shared, per a later count. Some clones are missing from TCRdb's copy, which holds only in-frame ones; the method was immunoSEQ multiplex PCR. Clone size and V and J calls were adopted from that table, with D and trimming inferred from the DNA. The repertoire includes roughly 140,000 clones, around 66% of them detected once, and 2.5% to 3.5% sits in the top ten. The source is a woman aged 25-40 years in good health and CMV-seropositive. The chain joins TRBV27 to TRBJ2-7, with 10 bases aligning to TRBD2. The sequenced sample was PBMCs. The CDR3 nucleotides read TGTGCCAGCAAACCCAGCGGGAGGGAGATCTACGAGCAGTACTTC. Translated, it gives CASKPSGREIYEQYF.